Following are 15 T cell receptor beta chains from one sample sequenced in a study of CD8 T cells in Susac syndrome. An amount of RNA that ranged from roughly 0.5 to 1 ug was reverse transcribed with random hexamers. TCRdb fed the immunoSEQ multiplex PCR reads into MiXCR, producing one record per CDR3 protein. This repertoire shows roughly 200,000 distinct CDR3 sequences, 95% found once; its top ten account for 0.095% to 0.12%. The sample taken for sequencing was CD4+ T cells from PBMCs. Receptors were obtained from a human donor in good health.

This clonotype was counted once. The chain employs TRBV6-5 and TRBJ1-2; 8 positions agree with TRBD1. Looked up from germline, CDR1 is MNHEY and CDR2 is SVGAGI. CDR3 size: 14 residues. With 6 bases clipped from V and 8 bases from J, the junction kept 11 bases outside the gene matches. The CDR3 coding sequence is TGTGCCAGCAGAGAAGACAGGGGCCGAGGGGGCTACACCTTC. This gives the protein CASREDRGRGGYTF.

CDR3 region: CASSPRDRGGYEQYF. In nucleotides, the CDR3 is TGTGCCAGCAGCCCCCGGGACAGGGGAGGGTACGAGCAGTACTTC. The chain links TRBV9 to TRBJ2-7; TRBD1 matches at 10 bases. V trimming: 4 bases; J trimming: 4 bases; junction bases outside the gene matches: 8. CDR3 length equals 15 residues. CDR1 and CDR2 from the germline V gene are SGDLS and YYNGEE.

This clonotype showed up just once. The chain joins TRBV15 to TRBJ1-2; D gene uncertain. Germline CDR1 LNHNV, CDR2 YYDKDF (reference sequence). CDR3 length: 13 residues. V gave up 0 bases and J gave up 4 bases, with 6 bases separating them. Written as DNA, the CDR3 is TGTGCCACCAGCAGAGATGCGCTCTATGGCTACACCTTC. Protein: CATSRDALYGYTF.

The V gene is TRBV5-1, the J gene TRBJ2-7; D ambiguous. CDR1 is SGHRS, CDR2 YFSETQ, per germline. V was cut by 6 bases and J by 2 bases, with 15 bases left in between. The CDR3 contains 14 residues. The CDR3 sequence: CASKPTDGAYEQYV. For the CDR3, the DNA is TGCGCCAGCAAGCCAACGGACGGCGCCTACGAGCAGTACGTC.

This clonotype has only one observation. The chain combines TRBV5-1 with TRBJ2-5, with D perhaps TRBD1 or TRBD2 (5 bases each). The CDR3 sequence is 14 residues long. CDR1 and CDR2 (germline): SGHRS, YFSETQ. V lost 5 bases to trimming and J lost 2 bases, with 13 bases between them. CDR3 coding DNA: TGCGCCAGCAGTTCGGGGCGGACTCAAGAGACCCAGTACTTC. It is translated as CASSSGRTQETQYF.

The chain couples TRBV10-3 to TRBJ1-2; tentatively, D is TRBD1 (5 bases). Trimming removed 10 bases from V and 4 bases from J, with 13 bases in between. The CDR3 has 12 amino acids. CDR1 ENHRY and CDR2 SYGVKD come from the germline V gene. The CDR3 DNA reads TGTGCCAGTAGTGCAGGGATCTATGGCTACACCTTC. This codes for CASSAGIYGYTF.

V usage is TRBV29-1 and J usage is TRBJ2-1, with 10 bases identical to TRBD2. CDR1 is SQVTM, CDR2 ANQGSEA, per germline. This CDR3 is built from 12 residues. The CDR3 DNA is TGCGCGCAAGCGGGAGGGTCGGATGAGCAGTTCTTC. This translates into CAQAGGSDEQFF.

This clonotype is a singleton in its sample. The rearrangement joins TRBV2 to TRBJ1-4, with D possibly being TRBD1 (5 bases). V lost 6 bases and J lost 6, with 17 bases in between. CDR3 size: 15 residues. Germline V gene sequence: CDR1 SNHLY, CDR2 FYNNEI. In DNA form, the CDR3 reads TGTGCCAGCAGGGGACCCGGGGGGTATGATGAAAAACTGTTTTTT. The encoded protein is CASRGPGGYDEKLFF.

The J gene is TRBJ2-1, the V gene TRBV30; no firm D call. Germline V gene lookup returns CDR1 GTSNPN and CDR2 SVGIG (reference sequence). Deletions cut 0 bases from V and 13 bases from J, with 13 bases between. The CDR3 spans 12 residues. The CDR3 DNA sequence: TGTGCCTGGAGTGTACGGGTCCCCTCCCAGTTCTTC. It translates to CAWSVRVPSQFF. Supplemented by reference TRBV30 and TRBJ2-1, the full variable domain reads SQTIHQWPATLVQPVGSPLSLECTVEGTSNPNLYWYRQAAGRGLQLLFYSVGIGQISSEVPQNLSASRPQDRQFILSSKKLLLSDSGFYLCAWSVRVPSQFFGPGTRLTVL.

The chain employs TRBV3-1 and TRBJ2-4; possible D gene TRBD2, 6 bases. Per germline, CDR1 LGHDT and CDR2 YNNKEL (reference sequence). V lost 1 base to trimming and J lost 10 bases, with 11 bases between them. The CDR3 has 13 residues. CDR3 DNA: TGTGCCAGCAGCCAAGGACTAGAAGGGATTCAGTACTTC. Translation: CASSQGLEGIQYF. The variable domain in full, with the rest retrieved from reference TRBV3-1 and TRBJ2-4, is DTAVSQTPKYLVTQMGNDKSIKCEQNLGHDTMYWYKQDSKKFLKIMFSYNNKELIINETVPNRFSPKSPDKAHLNLHINSLELGDSAVYFCASSQGLEGIQYFGAGTRLSVL.

This chain joins TRBV3-1 and TRBJ1-5; 11 bases are shared with TRBD1. The CDR3 length is 15 residues. Losses at the gene ends were 3 bases for V and 2 bases for J; bases not matched to a gene: 0. Germline CDR1 and CDR2: LGHDT and YNNKEL (reference sequence). The CDR3 bases are TGTGCCAGCAGCCAGGGACAGGGGGGCAATCAGCCCCAGCATTTT. It specifies CASSQGQGGNQPQHF.

The V and J genes are TRBV5-1 and TRBJ1-2, with 7 bases fitting TRBD1. V lost 2 bases and J lost 3; bases outside the gene matches: 4. Germline V gene lookup returns CDR1 SGHRS and CDR2 YFSETQ. The CDR3 sequence is 14 residues long. The CDR3 DNA sequence: TGCGCCAGCAGCTTAACTACAGGGGACTATGGCTACACCTTC. Its protein product is CASSLTTGDYGYTF.

The chain has TRBV3-1 and TRBJ1-2; D uncertain. The V end was cut by 1 base, the J end by 8 bases, with 14 bases between. Germline-derived CDR1 and CDR2 are LGHDT and YNNKEL (reference sequence). CDR3 size: 14 residues. The CDR3 reads CASSQARGGEGYTF. The CDR3 coding sequence is TGTGCCAGCAGCCAAGCGCGGGGAGGAGAGGGCTACACCTTC.

This rearrangement joins TRBV12-3 or TRBV12-4 to TRBJ2-3; TRBD2 agrees at 9 bases. Trimming removed 1 base from V and 5 bases from J; junction bases left unmatched: 7. The CDR3 extends over 16 amino acids. This CDR3 reads CASSLVVAGGGDTQYF. CDR3 DNA sequence: TGTGCCAGCAGTTTAGTGGTGGCGGGAGGGGGAGATACGCAGTATTTT.

The rearrangement uses TRBV3-1 and TRBJ2-1; the match to TRBD2 covers 8 bases. Germline values: CDR1 LGHDT, CDR2 YNNKEL (reference sequence). The CDR3 is 17 amino acids. Trimming took 0 bases from V and 7 from J; bases not matched to a gene: 11. CDR3 amino acids: CASSQDLAGGGSNEQFF. The DNA for the CDR3 is TGTGCCAGCAGCCAAGATCTGGCGGGAGGAGGTTCGAATGAGCAGTTCTTC.